These T cell receptor beta chains were read from a single sample in a study of shared clonotypes between healthy human individuals. Method: immunoSEQ multiplex PCR; TCRdb's copy keeps in-frame clones and lacks some. Among about 2.1 million clones, over 85% were seen once, and the ten largest hold 1.5% to 2%. The sequenced sample was naive CD8+ T cells from PBMCs. The receptors were sampled from a man between 18 and 35 years old in good health. Some clones in this sample may be carry-over from other donors' samples. Both conserved end residues are part of each CDR3. Each record gives: J gene, D gene, V gene, clone size, CDR3 DNA, CDR3 protein. D genes are given only for firm matches. Expanded clones get a size class; other rows say once, few or many, or leave the size out.

TRBJ2-6	-	TRBV5-4	-	TGTGCCAGCAGCAGCGGGGCCAACGTCCTGACTTTC	CASSSGANVLTF
TRBJ1-1	-	TRBV28	once	TGTGCCAGCAACATCCGGGACGCAGGACTACTTGAAGCTTTCTTT	CASNIRDAGLLEAFF
TRBJ1-1	-	TRBV7-9	-	TGTGCCAGCAGCTTACCGGGACCGTTGAACACTGAAGCTTTCTTT	CASSLPGPLNTEAFF
TRBJ2-1	TRBD2	TRBV11-2	-	TGTGCCAGCAGCGACCCTCCGGGAGGGTCCTACAATGAGCAGTTCTTC	CASSDPPGGSYNEQFF
TRBJ2-5	TRBD1	TRBV6-5	-	TGTGCCAGCAGTTACTCGAGGACAGGGCGAGAGACCCAGTACTTC	CASSYSRTGRETQYF
TRBJ2-1	-	TRBV7-9	once	TGTGCCAGCAGCCCCAGCGGCGGGGCTATTTACAATGAGCAGTTCTTC	CASSPSGGAIYNEQFF
TRBJ2-5	-	TRBV7-9	-	TGTGCCAGCAGCTTGCCGATGCCGCGGGGGACCCAGTACTTC	CASSLPMPRGTQYF
TRBJ1-5	-	TRBV28	-	TGTGCCAGCAGTTGGGCCGTCTTACAGCCCCAGCATTTT	CASSWAVLQPQHF
TRBJ2-2	-	TRBV27	-	TGTGCCAGCAGTTCTCCGGGACAGAACACCGGGGAGCTGTTTTTT	CASSSPGQNTGELFF
TRBJ2-5	-	TRBV27	once	TGTGCCAGCAGTTTATTGTCAGACGGGGGGACCCAGTACTTC	CASSLLSDGGTQYF
TRBJ1-5	-	TRBV6-1	-	TGTGCCAGCAGTGAATGGAGGGGAGATCAGCCCCAGCATTTT	CASSEWRGDQPQHF
TRBJ2-7	TRBD1	TRBV14	-	TGTGCCAGCAGCGGCAGGGGGCTGTACGAGCAGTACTTC	CASSGRGLYEQYF
TRBJ1-5	-	TRBV6-6	-	TGTGCCAGCAGTTACTCACAGGGAGGCCAGCCCCAGCATTTT	CASSYSQGGQPQHF
TRBJ1-1	TRBD1	TRBV13	once	TGTGCCAGTAGACAGGGGGAGAACACTGAAGCTTTCTTT	CASRQGENTEAFF
TRBJ2-3	TRBD2	TRBV4-3	-	TGCGCCAGCAGCCAAGAATTAGCGGGGAGGGCAGATACGCAGTATTTT	CASSQELAGRADTQYF
TRBJ2-7	-	TRBV19	-	TGTGCCAGTAGTATTTTTCAGGGCCCGTCCTACGAGCAGTACTTC	CASSIFQGPSYEQYF
TRBJ2-7	-	TRBV27	-	TGTGCCAGCAGCGGATGGGGCAAGGGTCTCTACGAGCAGTACTTC	CASSGWGKGLYEQYF
TRBJ2-5	-	TRBV9	-	TGTGCCAGCAGCGTAGGGGGGGCGACCCAAGAGACCCAGTACTTC	CASSVGGATQETQYF
TRBJ2-7	-	TRBV28	-	TGTGCCAGCAGGCACGACAATTCCTACGAGCAGTACTTC	CASRHDNSYEQYF
TRBJ2-3	-	TRBV27	-	-	CASSSSTKGTDTQYF
TRBJ2-2	-	TRBV10-3	-	TGTGCCGTCACAGCGAACACCGGGGAGCTGTTTTTT	CAVTANTGELFF
TRBJ2-7	TRBD1	TRBV9	-	TGTGCCAGCAGCCCGACAGGGAATTTCTACGAGCAGTACTTC	CASSPTGNFYEQYF
TRBJ2-6	TRBD1	TRBV5-6	-	TGTGCCAGCAGCGTGGGTCACAGGGGGTTCTCTGGGGCCAACGTCCTGACTTTC	CASSVGHRGFSGANVLTF
TRBJ1-2	TRBD1	TRBV7-9	-	TGTGCCAGCAGCTTCGGGACAGGGGATCCCTATGGCTACACCTTC	CASSFGTGDPYGYTF
TRBJ2-1	TRBD2	TRBV5-4	-	TGTGCCAGCAGCCACGACGCCTACGGGAGGGGAAGCTCCTACAATGAGCAGTTCTTC	CASSHDAYGRGSSYNEQFF
TRBJ2-7	-	TRBV19	-	TGTGCCAGTAGTCCAAACCCCGGGAGTCGAGAGCAGTACTTC	CASSPNPGSREQYF
TRBJ1-4	-	TRBV28	-	TGTGCCAGCAGTTTTCATCTGGAAGGGGAAAAACTGTTTTTT	CASSFHLEGEKLFF
TRBJ1-1	-	TRBV28	-	TGTGCCAGCAGCCCCCAGATGCCCGGAGACACTGAAGCTTTCTTT	CASSPQMPGDTEAFF
TRBJ2-2	-	TRBV19	-	TGTGCCAGTAGGTGGGGCGCAACAAACACCGGGGAGCTGTTTTTT	CASRWGATNTGELFF
TRBJ2-3	TRBD1	TRBV29-1	-	TGCAGCGTTGCAGGACAGGGGCCCACCACAGATACGCAGTATTTT	CSVAGQGPTTDTQYF
TRBJ2-1	-	TRBV10-3	-	TGTGCCATCAGTGAGCCCTTTACGGGATTGGAAAATGAGCAGTTCTTC	CAISEPFTGLENEQFF
TRBJ1-1	TRBD1	TRBV19	few	TGTGCCAGTAGTAGAGACAGGGGTAAAGACACTGAAGCTTTCTTT	CASSRDRGKDTEAFF
TRBJ2-1	TRBD1	TRBV4-1	-	TGCGCCAGCAGCCAAGGACAGGGGGCTGGGGAGCAGTTCTTC	CASSQGQGAGEQFF
TRBJ1-6	-	TRBV27	-	TGTGCCAGCAGTTTGAGAGAGAATTCACCCCTCCACTTT	CASSLRENSPLHF
TRBJ2-7	-	TRBV9	-	TGTGCCAGCAGCGGCCGAGGTGGGGCCTACGAGCAGTACTTC	CASSGRGGAYEQYF
TRBJ2-7	-	TRBV5-8	-	TGTGCCGAAAGCCACGCACGGAGCTCCTACGAGCAGTACTTC	CAESHARSSYEQYF
TRBJ1-4	TRBD1	TRBV14	-	TGTGCCAGCAGCCACTTACAGGGGGCCGGTGAAAAACTGTTTTTT	CASSHLQGAGEKLFF
TRBJ2-7	-	TRBV2	once	TGTGCCAGCAGTGGTCGACAGGTTAGGCCCTACGAGCAGTACTTC	CASSGRQVRPYEQYF
TRBJ1-1	-	TRBV27	-	TGTGCCAGCCCTGGGGGGGCGGCTTTCTTT	CASPGGAAFF
TRBJ1-1	-	TRBV19	-	TGTGCCAGTAGTGGAAGGGGGACACGGAACACTGAAGCTTTCTTT	CASSGRGTRNTEAFF
TRBJ2-3	TRBD2	TRBV4-1	-	TGCGCCAGCAGCCTGACTAGCGGGAGGGGGGCAGATACGCAGTATTTT	CASSLTSGRGADTQYF
TRBJ2-7	-	TRBV10-3	-	TGTGCCATCAGTGAGTCGGCAGGAGCCCACGAGCAGTACTTC	CAISESAGAHEQYF
TRBJ2-1	-	TRBV11-3	-	TGTGCCAGCAGCTTAGTCGAGGGTGAGCAGTTCTTC	CASSLVEGEQFF
TRBJ1-5	-	TRBV7-8	-	TGTGCCAGCAGCCGTACAGGCAATAGCAATCAGCCCCAGCATTTT	CASSRTGNSNQPQHF
TRBJ2-2	-	TRBV2	-	TGTGCCAGCAGTGTCATAGGGGAGCTGTTTTTT	CASSVIGELFF
TRBJ1-2	TRBD1	TRBV5-1	once	TGCGCCAGCAGCCCGACCCCGGACAGGAGTTATGGCTACACCTTC	CASSPTPDRSYGYTF
TRBJ2-1	TRBD2	TRBV6-5	-	TGTGCCAGCAGTTCTAGCGGGAAATGGGTTTACAATGAGCAGTTCTTC	CASSSSGKWVYNEQFF
TRBJ2-1	-	TRBV29-1	-	TGCAGCGTGATAGCGGTCTCCTACAATGAGCAGTTCTTC	CSVIAVSYNEQFF
TRBJ2-2	TRBD1	TRBV4-3	-	TGCGCCAGCAGCCACGGGACAGGGAGGGACGGGGAGCTGTTTTTT	CASSHGTGRDGELFF
TRBJ1-1	TRBD1	TRBV6-5	-	TGTGCCAGCAGACAGGGGATTGAAGCTTTCTTT	CASRQGIEAFF
TRBJ2-6	-	TRBV5-6	-	TGTGCCAGCAGCTTCGGGGTGTCTGGGGCCAACGTCCTGACTTTC	CASSFGVSGANVLTF
TRBJ2-7	TRBD2	TRBV27	-	TGTGCCAGCACCACTGGCGCTAGCGGGAGGGGAGGAGAGCAGTACTTC	CASTTGASGRGGEQYF
TRBJ2-7	-	TRBV5-1	-	TGCGCCAGCAGCTTGGGAGGGCTGGGGCAGTACTTC	CASSLGGLGQYF
TRBJ2-7	-	TRBV5-8	once	TGTGCCAGCAGCTTGGGCGATGGAATATCCTACGAGCAGTACTTC	CASSLGDGISYEQYF
TRBJ1-1	TRBD1	TRBV7-2	-	TGTGCCAGCAGCGCCGGGACAGGACGGAACACTGAAGCTTTCTTT	CASSAGTGRNTEAFF